The clone carrying this T cell receptor beta chain was picked up one time. The CDR3 loop spans 18 amino acids. Sequenced by immunoSEQ multiplex PCR; TCRdb stores in-frame clones only, minus some. This sample yields tens of thousands of clones, of which under 95% are seen a single time; about 8% belongs to the top ten. The record originates from a study of blood T cell repertoires in COVID-19. The specimen sequenced was peripheral blood. This TCR came from a man between 65 and 79 years old with active or convalescent COVID-19. The J gene is TRBJ1-6, the V gene TRBV12-2. TRBV12-2 is described as a pseudogene. CDR3 nucleotide sequence: TGTGCAAGTCGCTTAGTAGTAACGGGTAAGATTGCGGATTCACCCCTCCACTTT. It specifies CASRLVVTGKIADSPLHF.